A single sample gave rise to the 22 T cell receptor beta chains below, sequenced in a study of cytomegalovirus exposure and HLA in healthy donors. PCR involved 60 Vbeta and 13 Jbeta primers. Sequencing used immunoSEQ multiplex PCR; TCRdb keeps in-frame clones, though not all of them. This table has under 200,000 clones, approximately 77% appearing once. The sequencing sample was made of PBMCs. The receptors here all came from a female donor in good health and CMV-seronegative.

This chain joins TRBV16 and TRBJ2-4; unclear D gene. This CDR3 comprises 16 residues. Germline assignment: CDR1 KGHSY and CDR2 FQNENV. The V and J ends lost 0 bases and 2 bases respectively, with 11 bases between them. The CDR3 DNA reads TGTGCCAGCAGCCAATCGGGCAGTAGAACCAAAAACATTCAGTACTTC. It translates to CASSQSGSRTKNIQYF.

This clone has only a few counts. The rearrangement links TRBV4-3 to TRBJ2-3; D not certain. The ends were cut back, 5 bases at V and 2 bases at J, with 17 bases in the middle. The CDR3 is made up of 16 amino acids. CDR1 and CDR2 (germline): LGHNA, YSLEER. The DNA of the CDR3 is TGCGCCAGCAGCAGCTCGTCCTTCTATCACACAGATACGCAGTATTTT. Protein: CASSSSSFYHTDTQYF.

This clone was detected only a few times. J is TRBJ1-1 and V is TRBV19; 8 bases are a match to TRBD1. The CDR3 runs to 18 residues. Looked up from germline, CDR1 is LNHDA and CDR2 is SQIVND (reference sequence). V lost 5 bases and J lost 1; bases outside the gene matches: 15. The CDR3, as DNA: TGTGCCAGTAGTCCTACTTTGTCCGGGACAGGTGGGAACACTGAAGCTTTCTTT. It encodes CASSPTLSGTGGNTEAFF.

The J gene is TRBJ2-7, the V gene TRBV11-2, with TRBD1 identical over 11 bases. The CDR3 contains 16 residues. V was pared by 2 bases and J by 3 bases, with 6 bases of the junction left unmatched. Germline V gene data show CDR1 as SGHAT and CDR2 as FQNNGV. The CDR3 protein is CASSLRGQGASYEQYF. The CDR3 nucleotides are TGTGCCAGCAGCTTAAGAGGACAGGGGGCTAGCTACGAGCAGTACTTC. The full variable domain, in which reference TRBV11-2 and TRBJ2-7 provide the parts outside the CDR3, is EAGVAQSPRYKIIEKRQSVAFWCNPISGHATLYWYQQILGQGPKLLIQFQNNGVVDDSQLPKDRFSAERLKGVDSTLKIQPAKLEDSAVYLCASSLRGQGASYEQYFGPGTRLTVT.

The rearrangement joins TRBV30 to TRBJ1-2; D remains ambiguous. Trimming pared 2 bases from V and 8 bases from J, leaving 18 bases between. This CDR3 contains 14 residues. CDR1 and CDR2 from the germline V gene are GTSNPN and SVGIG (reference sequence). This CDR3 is CAWSPPRGLGGYTF. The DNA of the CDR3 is TGTGCCTGGAGTCCCCCCCGCGGGCTGGGCGGCTACACCTTC.

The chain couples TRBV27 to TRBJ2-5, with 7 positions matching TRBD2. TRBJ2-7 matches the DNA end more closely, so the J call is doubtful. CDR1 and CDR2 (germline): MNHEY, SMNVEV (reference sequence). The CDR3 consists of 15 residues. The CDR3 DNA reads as TGTGCCAGCAGTTTATCTGGCGGGGAGGGGTACGAGCAGTACTTC. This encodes CASSLSGGEGYEQYF.

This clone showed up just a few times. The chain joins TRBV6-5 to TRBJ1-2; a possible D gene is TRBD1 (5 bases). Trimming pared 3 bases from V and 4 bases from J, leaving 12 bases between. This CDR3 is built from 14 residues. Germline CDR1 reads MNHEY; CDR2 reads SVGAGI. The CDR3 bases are TGTGCCAGCAGTTATGGGGGGTCCGGCTATGGCTACACCTTC. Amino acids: CASSYGGSGYGYTF.

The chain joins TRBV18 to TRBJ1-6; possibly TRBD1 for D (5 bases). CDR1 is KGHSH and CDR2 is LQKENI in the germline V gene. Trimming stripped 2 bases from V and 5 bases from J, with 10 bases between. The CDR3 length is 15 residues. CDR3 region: CASSPIAGNNSPLHF. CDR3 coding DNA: TGTGCCAGCTCACCAATAGCAGGGAATAATTCACCCCTCCACTTT.

The CDR3 sequence is CASSQGGRSNQPQHF. For the CDR3, the DNA is TGCGCCAGCAGCCAAGGCGGGAGGAGCAATCAGCCCCAGCATTTT. The rearrangement joins TRBV4-1 to TRBJ1-5, with D unresolved. Looked up from germline, CDR1 is MGHRA and CDR2 is YSYEKL. V lost 1 base, J lost 1 base, and 8 bases lay in between. This CDR3 spans 15 amino acids.

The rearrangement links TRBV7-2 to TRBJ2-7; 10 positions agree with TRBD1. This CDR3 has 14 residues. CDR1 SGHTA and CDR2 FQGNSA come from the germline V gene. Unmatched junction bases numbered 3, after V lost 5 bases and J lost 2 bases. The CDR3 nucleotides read TGTGCCAGCAGCGGGGACAGGGGCCCCTACGAGCAGTACTTC. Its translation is CASSGDRGPYEQYF.

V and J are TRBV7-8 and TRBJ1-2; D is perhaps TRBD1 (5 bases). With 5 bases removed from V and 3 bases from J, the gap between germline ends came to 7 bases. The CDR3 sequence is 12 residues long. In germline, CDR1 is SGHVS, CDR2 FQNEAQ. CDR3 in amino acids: CASSPQDYGYTF. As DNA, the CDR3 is TGTGCCAGCAGCCCACAGGACTATGGCTACACCTTC.

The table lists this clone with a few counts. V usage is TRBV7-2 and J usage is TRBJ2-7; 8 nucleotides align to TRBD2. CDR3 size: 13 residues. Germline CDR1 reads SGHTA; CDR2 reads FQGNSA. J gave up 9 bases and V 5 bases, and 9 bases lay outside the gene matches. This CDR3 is CASSKPGLEAQYF. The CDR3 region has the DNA TGTGCCAGCAGCAAACCGGGACTAGAGGCGCAGTACTTC.

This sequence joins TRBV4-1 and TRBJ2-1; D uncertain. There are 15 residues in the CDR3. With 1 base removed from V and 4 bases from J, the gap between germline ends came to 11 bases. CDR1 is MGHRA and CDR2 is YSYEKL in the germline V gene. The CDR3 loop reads CASSQVALSYNEQFF. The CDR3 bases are TGCGCCAGCAGCCAAGTAGCTCTAAGTTACAATGAGCAGTTCTTC.

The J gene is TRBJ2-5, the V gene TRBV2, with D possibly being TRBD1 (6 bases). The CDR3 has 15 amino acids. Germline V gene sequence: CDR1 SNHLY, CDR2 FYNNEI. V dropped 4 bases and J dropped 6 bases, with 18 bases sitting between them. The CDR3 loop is CASSVQGDVGKTQYF. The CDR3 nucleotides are TGTGCCAGCAGTGTACAGGGAGATGTGGGGAAGACCCAGTACTTC.

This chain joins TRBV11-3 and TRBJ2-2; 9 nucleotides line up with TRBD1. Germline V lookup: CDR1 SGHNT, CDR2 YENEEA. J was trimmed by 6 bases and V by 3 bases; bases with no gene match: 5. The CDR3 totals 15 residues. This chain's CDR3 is CASSLGQGTSGELFF. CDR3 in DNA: TGTGCCAGCAGCTTGGGACAGGGAACTTCCGGGGAGCTGTTTTTT.

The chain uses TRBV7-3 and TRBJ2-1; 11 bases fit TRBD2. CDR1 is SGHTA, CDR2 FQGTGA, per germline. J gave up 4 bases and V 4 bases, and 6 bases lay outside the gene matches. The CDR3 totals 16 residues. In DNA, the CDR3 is TGTGCCAGCAGCTCCCCGACTAGCGGGGAGTACAATGAGCAGTTCTTC. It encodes CASSSPTSGEYNEQFF.

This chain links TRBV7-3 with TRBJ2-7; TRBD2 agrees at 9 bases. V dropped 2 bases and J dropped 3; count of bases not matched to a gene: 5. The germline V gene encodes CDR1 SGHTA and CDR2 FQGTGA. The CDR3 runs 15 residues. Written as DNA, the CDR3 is TGTGCCAGCAGCTTAGCGGGGGGGGCCCTCTACGAGCAGTACTTC. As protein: CASSLAGGALYEQYF.

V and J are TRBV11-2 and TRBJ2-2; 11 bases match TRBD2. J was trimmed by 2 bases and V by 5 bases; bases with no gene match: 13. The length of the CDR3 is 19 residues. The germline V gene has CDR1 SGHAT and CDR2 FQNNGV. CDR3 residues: CASSLQPSGRRVNTGELFF. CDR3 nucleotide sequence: TGTGCCAGCAGCCTACAGCCTAGCGGGAGGAGGGTAAACACCGGGGAGCTGTTTTTT.

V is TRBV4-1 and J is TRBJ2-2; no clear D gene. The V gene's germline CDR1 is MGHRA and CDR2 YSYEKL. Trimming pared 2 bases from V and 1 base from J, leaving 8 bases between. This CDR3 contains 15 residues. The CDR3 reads CASSQQAQNTGELFF. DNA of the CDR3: TGCGCCAGCAGCCAACAGGCACAGAACACCGGGGAGCTGTTTTTT.

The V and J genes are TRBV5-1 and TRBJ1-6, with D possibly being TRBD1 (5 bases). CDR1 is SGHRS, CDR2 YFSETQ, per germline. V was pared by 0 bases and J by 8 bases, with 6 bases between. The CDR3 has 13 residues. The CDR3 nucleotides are TGCGCCAGCAGCTTGGGGGGCGATTCACCCCTCCACTTT. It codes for CASSLGGDSPLHF.

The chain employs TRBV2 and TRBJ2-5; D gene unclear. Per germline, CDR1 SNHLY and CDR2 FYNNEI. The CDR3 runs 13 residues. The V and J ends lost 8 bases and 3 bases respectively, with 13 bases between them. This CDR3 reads CASLGDKEETQYF. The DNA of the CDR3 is TGTGCCAGCCTGGGTGACAAAGAAGAGACCCAGTACTTC. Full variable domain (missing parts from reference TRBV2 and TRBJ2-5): EPEVTQTPSHQVTQMGQEVILRCVPISNHLYFYWYRQILGQKVEFLVSFYNNEISEKSEIFDDQFSVERPDGSNFTLKIRSTKLEDSAMYFCASLGDKEETQYFGPGTRLLVL.

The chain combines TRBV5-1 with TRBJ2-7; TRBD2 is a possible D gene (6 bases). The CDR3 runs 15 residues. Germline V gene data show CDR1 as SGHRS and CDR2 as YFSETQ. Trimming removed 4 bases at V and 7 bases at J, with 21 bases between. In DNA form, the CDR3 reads TGCGCCAGCAGCCCCGGCTGGGGGGAGGTAGGTGAGCAGTACTTC. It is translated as CASSPGWGEVGEQYF.